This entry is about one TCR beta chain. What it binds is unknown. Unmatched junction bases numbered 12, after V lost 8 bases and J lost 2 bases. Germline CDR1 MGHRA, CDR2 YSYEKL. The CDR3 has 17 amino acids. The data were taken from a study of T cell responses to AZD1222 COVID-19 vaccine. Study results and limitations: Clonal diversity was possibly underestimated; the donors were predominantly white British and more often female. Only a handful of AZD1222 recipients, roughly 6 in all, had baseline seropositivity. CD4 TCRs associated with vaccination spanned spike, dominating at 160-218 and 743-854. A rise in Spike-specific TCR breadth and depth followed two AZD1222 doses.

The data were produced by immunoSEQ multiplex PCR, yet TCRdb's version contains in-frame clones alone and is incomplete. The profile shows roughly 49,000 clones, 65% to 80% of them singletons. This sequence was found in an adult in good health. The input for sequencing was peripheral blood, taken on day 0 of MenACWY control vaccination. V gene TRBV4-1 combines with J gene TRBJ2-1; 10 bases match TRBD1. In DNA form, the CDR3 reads TGCGCCAGCGGGGTGGATCCGGGACAGGGGACCTACAATGAGCAGTTCTTC. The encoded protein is CASGVDPGQGTYNEQFF.